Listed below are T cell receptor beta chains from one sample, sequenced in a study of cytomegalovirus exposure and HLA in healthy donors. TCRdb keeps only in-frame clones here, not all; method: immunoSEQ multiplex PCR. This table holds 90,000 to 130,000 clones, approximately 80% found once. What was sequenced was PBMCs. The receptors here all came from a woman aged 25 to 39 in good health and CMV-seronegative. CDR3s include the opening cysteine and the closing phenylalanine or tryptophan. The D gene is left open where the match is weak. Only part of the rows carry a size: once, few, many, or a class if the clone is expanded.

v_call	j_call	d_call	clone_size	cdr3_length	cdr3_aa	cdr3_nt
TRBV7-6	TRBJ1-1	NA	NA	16	CASSLIGAGSNTEAFF	TGTGCCAGCAGCTTAATAGGGGCTGGGTCGAACACTGAAGCTTTCTTT
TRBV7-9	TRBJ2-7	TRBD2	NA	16	CASSLSGVGPLDEQYF	TGTGCCAGCAGCTTGAGCGGGGTGGGGCCGCTCGACGAGCAGTACTTC
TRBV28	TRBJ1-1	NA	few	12	CASSSTTVEAFF	TGTGCCAGCAGCTCTACGACAGTTGAAGCTTTCTTT
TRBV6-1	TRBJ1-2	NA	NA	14	CASSEDPGFYGYTF	TGTGCCAGCAGTGAAGACCCAGGATTTTATGGCTACACCTTC
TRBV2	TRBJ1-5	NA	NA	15	CASSEPGHSNQPQHF	TGTGCCAGCAGTGAACCCGGACACTCCAATCAGCCCCAGCATTTT
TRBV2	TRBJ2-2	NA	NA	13	CAAPGAVPGELFF	TGTGCCGCCCCAGGGGCAGTACCCGGGGAGCTGTTTTTT
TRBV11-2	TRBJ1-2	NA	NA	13	CASSFEQGGGYTF	TGTGCCAGCAGCTTCGAACAGGGCGGTGGCTACACCTTC
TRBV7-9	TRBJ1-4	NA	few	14	CASSLSGSGEKLFF	TGTGCCAGCAGCTTGTCCGGGAGCGGTGAAAAACTGTTTTTT
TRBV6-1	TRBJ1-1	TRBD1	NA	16	CASSAWTGKGNTEAFF	TGTGCCAGCAGTGCCTGGACAGGGAAAGGAAACACTGAAGCTTTCTTT
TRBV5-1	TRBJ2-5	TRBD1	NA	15	CASSWGTGVQETQYF	TGCGCCAGCAGCTGGGGGACAGGGGTTCAAGAGACCCAGTACTTC
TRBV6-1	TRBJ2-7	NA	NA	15	CASTPGLSLSYEQYF	TGTGCCAGCACCCCGGGACTCTCTCTCTCCTACGAGCAGTACTTC
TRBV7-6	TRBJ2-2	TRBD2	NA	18	CASSLVSMAGANTGELFF	TGTGCCAGCAGCTTAGTTTCCATGGCGGGAGCTAACACCGGGGAGCTGTTTTTT
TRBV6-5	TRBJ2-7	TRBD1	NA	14	CASRLRDSLNEQYF	TGTGCCAGCAGACTCCGGGACAGTCTCAACGAGCAGTACTTC
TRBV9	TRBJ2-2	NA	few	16	CASSARGQISTGELFF	TGTGCCAGCAGCGCGCGAGGACAGATCTCCACCGGGGAGCTGTTTTTT
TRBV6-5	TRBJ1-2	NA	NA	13	CASSYGLRYGYTF	TGTGCCAGCAGTTACGGTCTGAGATATGGCTACACCTTC
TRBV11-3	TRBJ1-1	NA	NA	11	CAIRQNTEAFF	TGTGCCATACGACAGAACACTGAAGCTTTCTTT
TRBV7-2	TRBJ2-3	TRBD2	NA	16	CASSAQLAEYTDTQYF	TGTGCCAGCAGCGCCCAACTAGCGGAGTACACAGATACGCAGTATTTT
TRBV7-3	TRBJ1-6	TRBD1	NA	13	CASSTGTGGALHF	TGTGCCAGCAGCACCGGGACAGGGGGGGCCCTCCACTTT
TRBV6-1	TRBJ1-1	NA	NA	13	CASSERWSTEAFF	TGTGCCAGCAGTGAAAGGTGGAGCACTGAAGCTTTCTTT
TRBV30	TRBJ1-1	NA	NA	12	CAWRGRVTEAFF	TGTGCCTGGAGAGGCAGGGTCACTGAAGCTTTCTTT
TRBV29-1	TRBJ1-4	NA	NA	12	CSVALANEKLFF	TGCAGCGTAGCACTGGCTAATGAAAAACTGTTTTTT
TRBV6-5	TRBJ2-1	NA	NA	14	CASSYSGARDEQFF	TGTGCCAGCAGTTACTCTGGGGCAAGGGATGAGCAGTTCTTC
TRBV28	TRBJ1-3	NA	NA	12	CASSPRHNTIYF	TGTGCCAGCAGTCCCAGACATAACACCATATATTTT
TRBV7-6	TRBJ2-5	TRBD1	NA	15	CASSLGTGLPETQYF	TGTGCCAGCAGCTTAGGGACAGGGCTTCCAGAGACCCAGTACTTC
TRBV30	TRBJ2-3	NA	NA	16	CASPLVGPTSTDTQYF	TGTGCCTCCCCGTTGGTGGGGCCTACTAGCACAGATACGCAGTATTTT
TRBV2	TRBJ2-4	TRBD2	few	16	CASKGLAGSSKNIQYF	TGTGCCAGCAAGGGCCTAGCGGGCTCGTCCAAAAACATTCAGTACTTC
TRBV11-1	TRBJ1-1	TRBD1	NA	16	CASSIGQGGMDTEAFF	TGTGCCAGCAGCATCGGACAGGGGGGGATGGACACTGAAGCTTTCTTT
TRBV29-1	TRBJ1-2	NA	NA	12	CSVGGINYGYTF	TGCAGCGTTGGAGGGATAAACTATGGCTACACCTTC
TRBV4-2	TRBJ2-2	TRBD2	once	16	CASSPWEGRGTGELFF	TGTGCCAGCAGCCCCTGGGAGGGTCGCGGCACCGGGGAGCTGTTTTTT
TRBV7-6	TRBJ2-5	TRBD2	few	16	CASSLAPAGMGETQYF	TGTGCCAGCAGCTTAGCGCCAGCGGGAATGGGAGAGACCCAGTACTTC
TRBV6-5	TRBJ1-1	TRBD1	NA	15	CASSTRGTGGSEAFF	TGTGCCAGCAGTACTCGAGGGACAGGGGGCTCTGAAGCTTTCTTT
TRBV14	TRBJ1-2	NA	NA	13	CASSKLPTAGYTF	TGTGCCAGCAGCAAACTACCTACCGCAGGCTACACCTTC
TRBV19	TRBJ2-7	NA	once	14	CASSTPGRINEQYF	TGTGCCAGTAGTACCCCCGGGAGAATCAACGAGCAGTACTTC
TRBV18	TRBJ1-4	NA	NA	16	CASSPNQGGTNEKLFF	TGTGCCAGCTCACCAAACCAGGGAGGGACGAATGAAAAACTGTTTTTT
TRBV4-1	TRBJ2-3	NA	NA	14	CASSLLESTDTQYF	TGCGCCAGCAGCCTACTGGAGAGCACAGATACGCAGTATTTT
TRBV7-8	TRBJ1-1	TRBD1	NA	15	CASSLQGAKITEAFF	TGTGCCAGCAGCTTACAGGGGGCGAAGATCACTGAAGCTTTCTTT
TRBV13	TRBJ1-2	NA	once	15	CASSSPHPVDYGYTF	TGTGCCAGCAGCTCCCCTCATCCAGTGGACTATGGCTACACCTTC
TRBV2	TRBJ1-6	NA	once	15	CASSDTRSYNSPLHF	TGTGCCAGCAGTGATACTCGCTCCTATAATTCACCCCTCCACTTT
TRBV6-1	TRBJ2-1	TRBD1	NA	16	CASSEADGVGQGRQFF	TGTGCCAGCAGTGAAGCGGATGGAGTGGGACAGGGAAGGCAGTTCTTC
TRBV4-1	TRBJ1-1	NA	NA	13	CASSQDRVSEAFF	TGCGCCAGCAGCCAAGATAGAGTATCTGAAGCTTTCTTT
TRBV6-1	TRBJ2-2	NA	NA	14	CASSEDSESGELFF	TGTGCCAGCAGTGAAGATAGTGAGTCCGGGGAGCTGTTTTTT
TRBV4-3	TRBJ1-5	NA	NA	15	CASSPTLSSNQPQHF	TGCGCCAGCAGCCCTACTCTTAGTAGCAATCAGCCCCAGCATTTT
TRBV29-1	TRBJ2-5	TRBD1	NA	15	CSVDLRQGSIETQYF	TGCAGCGTTGACCTTAGACAGGGAAGTATTGAGACCCAGTACTTC
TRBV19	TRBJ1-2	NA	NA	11	CARRDKWGYTF	TGTGCCAGACGGGACAAATGGGGCTACACCTTC
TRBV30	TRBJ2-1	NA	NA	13	CAWRRQANNEQFF	TGTGCCTGGAGGCGACAGGCTAACAATGAGCAGTTCTTC